This TCR beta chain appears in the sequencing data of a study of blood T cells in healthy people across ages. CDR3 length equals 14 residues. V was trimmed by 3 bases and J by 7 bases, leaving 13 bases between them. A second PCR of roughly 7 to 11 cycles used a sample-barcoded 5' primer and a J-beta primer mix. A single record per CDR3 protein comes from TCRdb applying MiXCR to the 5' RACE reads. The sample gives about 580,000 distinct CDR3 sequences, 40% to 50% of which show up once; 20% to 25% is in the top ten. The sample comprised blood. This rearrangement joins TRBV12-3 or TRBV12-4 to TRBJ1-5; a weak D match, TRBD1 (6 bases). This TCR derives from a man older than 75 in good health. The CDR3 reads CASSLAGARQPQHF. The CDR3 nucleotides are TGTGCCAGCAGTTTGGCAGGGGCAAGACAGCCCCAGCATTTT.